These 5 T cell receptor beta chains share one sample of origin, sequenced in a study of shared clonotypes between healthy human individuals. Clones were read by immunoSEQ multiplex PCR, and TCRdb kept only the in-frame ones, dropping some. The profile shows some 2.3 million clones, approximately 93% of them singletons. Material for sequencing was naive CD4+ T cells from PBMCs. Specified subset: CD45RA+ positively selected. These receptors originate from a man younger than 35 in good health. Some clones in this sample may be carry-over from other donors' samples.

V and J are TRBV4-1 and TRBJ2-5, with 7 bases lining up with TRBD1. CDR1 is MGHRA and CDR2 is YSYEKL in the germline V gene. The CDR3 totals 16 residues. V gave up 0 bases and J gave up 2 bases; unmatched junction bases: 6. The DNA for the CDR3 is TGCGCCAGCAGCCAAGAGAAGGGGGCATCGCAAGAGACCCAGTACTTC. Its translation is CASSQEKGASQETQYF.

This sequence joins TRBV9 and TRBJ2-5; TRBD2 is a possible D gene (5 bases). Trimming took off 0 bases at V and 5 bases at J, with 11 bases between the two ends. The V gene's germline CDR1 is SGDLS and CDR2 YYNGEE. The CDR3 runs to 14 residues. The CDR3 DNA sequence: TGTGCCAGCAGCGTAGAGCTAGCTAGGGAGACCCAGTACTTC. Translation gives CASSVELARETQYF.

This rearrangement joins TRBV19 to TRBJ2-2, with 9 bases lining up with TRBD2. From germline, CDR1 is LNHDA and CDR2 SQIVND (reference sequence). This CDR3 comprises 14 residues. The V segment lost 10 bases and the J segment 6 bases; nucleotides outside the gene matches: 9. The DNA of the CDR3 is TGTGCCACCTCCCTAGCGGGAATGCCCGGGGAGCTGTTTTTT. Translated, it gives CATSLAGMPGELFF.

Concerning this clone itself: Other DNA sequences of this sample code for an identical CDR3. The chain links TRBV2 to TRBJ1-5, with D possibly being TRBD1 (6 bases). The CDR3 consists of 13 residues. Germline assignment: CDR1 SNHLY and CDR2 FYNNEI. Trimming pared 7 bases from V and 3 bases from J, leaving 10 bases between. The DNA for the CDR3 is TGTGCCAGCAAGGGACAAAACAATCAGCCCCAGCATTTT. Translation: CASKGQNNQPQHF. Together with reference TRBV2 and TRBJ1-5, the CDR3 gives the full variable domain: EPEVTQTPSHQVTQMGQEVILRCVPISNHLYFYWYRQILGQKVEFLVSFYNNEISEKSEIFDDQFSVERPDGSNFTLKIRSTKLEDSAMYFCASKGQNNQPQHFGDGTRLSIL.

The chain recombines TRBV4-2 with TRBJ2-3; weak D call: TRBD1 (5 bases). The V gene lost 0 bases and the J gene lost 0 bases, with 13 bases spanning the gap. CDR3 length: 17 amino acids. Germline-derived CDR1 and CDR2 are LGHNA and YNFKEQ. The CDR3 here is CASSQDLWTTSTDTQYF. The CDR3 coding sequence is TGTGCCAGCAGCCAAGATCTGTGGACAACAAGCACAGATACGCAGTATTTT.